This TCR beta chain was observed in a study of shared clonotypes between healthy human individuals. With 5 bases clipped from V and 0 bases from J, the junction kept 14 bases outside the gene matches. This CDR3 has 18 residues. Germline loops: CDR1 SGHTA, CDR2 FQGNSA. The method was immunoSEQ multiplex PCR; TCRdb's version includes in-frame clones alone and lacks a portion of them. This sample has about 710,000 clones, with 55% to 85% found just once. V gene TRBV7-2 combines with J gene TRBJ2-3; 7 bases fit TRBD1. This clonotype originated in a woman between 25 and 40 years old in good health. Sequenced input: memory CD4+ T cells sorted from blood. Subset given: CD45RA-negative fraction. Written as DNA, the CDR3 is TGTGCCAGCAGCACAAGGGGGCGTCAGAGGGGGAGCACAGATACGCAGTATTTT. This encodes CASSTRGRQRGSTDTQYF.